This entry features one TCR beta chain sequence. Antigen unknown. PCR involved 60 Vbeta and 13 Jbeta primers. Some clones are missing from TCRdb's copy, which holds only in-frame ones; the method was immunoSEQ multiplex PCR. The sample consists of some 110,000 clones, roughly 80% of them appearing once. This entry is derived from a study of cytomegalovirus exposure and HLA in healthy donors. Study-level findings and limits: Among TCR sequences, most were rare, though some public TCRs appeared in many donors. Later analysis indicated greater clonal expansion among HLA-associated TCR beta chains than among equally common other chains. Later analysis associated a missense DCLRE1C variant with TCR beta V- and J-gene trimming.

CDR3 length: 16 amino acids. Trimming took 5 bases from V and 0 from J; bases not matched to a gene: 7. CDR1 and CDR2 (germline): SGHRS, YFSETQ. What was sequenced was PBMCs. This chain joins TRBV5-1 and TRBJ1-3, with 8 positions matching TRBD1. The receptor was isolated from a man aged 30 to 39 in good health and CMV-seropositive. CDR3 residues: CASRPQGASSGNTIYF. CDR3 nucleotide sequence: TGCGCCAGCAGACCCCAGGGGGCGAGCTCTGGAAACACCATATATTTT. Full variable domain (missing parts from reference TRBV5-1 and TRBJ1-3): KAGVTQTPRYLIKTRGQQVTLSCSPISGHRSVSWYQQTPGQGLQFLFEYFSETQRNKGNFPGRFSGRQFSNSRSEMNVSTLELGDSALYLCASRPQGASSGNTIYFGEGSWLTVV.